This record looks at one T cell receptor beta chain sequence and its context. Its antigen is not identified. The data derive from a study of cytomegalovirus exposure and HLA in healthy donors. Overall study: HLA-typed donors contributed 80 million or so unique TCRs, which were held in an early data release. General study results and limits: The authors later linked a missense DCLRE1C variant to TCR beta V- and J-gene trimming.

Germline V gene sequence: CDR1 SGDLS, CDR2 YYNGEE. The CDR3 is 18 residues long. The trim removed 4 bases at V and 3 bases at J, leaving 9 bases unmatched. With 60 Vbeta and 13 Jbeta primers, the PCR was carried out. Generated by immunoSEQ multiplex PCR, the TCRdb table keeps only in-frame clones and is missing some. The sample contains 130,000 to 150,000 clones, 82% of which appear only once. The TCR comes from a woman aged 55-70 years in good health and CMV-seropositive. Source material: PBMCs. The chain has TRBV9 and TRBJ2-1; 14 bases map to TRBD2. The CDR3 DNA sequence: TGTGCCAGCAGCCCACCCGGACTAGCGGGAGGTAACTACAATGAGCAGTTCTTC. Translation: CASSPPGLAGGNYNEQFF.